This is a list of T cell receptor beta chains from one sample in a study of blood T cell repertoires in COVID-19. Libraries were prepared by immunoSEQ multiplex PCR; TCRdb keeps only in-frame clonotypes and omits some of them. The data hold around 180,000 clones, with 70% to 90% observed a single time. Source material: peripheral blood. The receptors originated from a man in his sixties with acute or convalescent COVID-19. Both conserved end residues are part of each CDR3. A D gene is named only where the DNA matches it firmly. Clone size, where shown, is once, few, many, or a class for clones that have expanded.

>TRBJ2-1|TRBV7-9|.|TRBD2
CASSLGAGGTNEQFF
TGTGCCAGCAGCTTAGGAGCGGGAGGAACCAATGAGCAGTTCTTC
>TRBJ2-7|TRBV29-1|.|.
CSVDGAGGNEQYF
TGCAGCGTTGACGGTGCAGGGGGGAACGAGCAGTACTTC
>TRBJ1-2|TRBV11-2|.|.
CASSSGIELYTF
TGTGCCAGCAGCTCCGGGATAGAACTATATACCTTC
>TRBJ2-7|TRBV5-1|.|.
CASSRDSYEQYF
TGCGCCAGCAGCCGGGATTCCTACGAGCAGTACTTC
>TRBJ1-2|TRBV7-9|few|.
CASSLPVYYGYTF
TGTGCCAGCAGCTTACCAGTCTACTATGGCTACACCTTC
>TRBJ2-1|TRBV10-3|.|.
CAISEAASSYNEQFF
TGTGCCATCAGTGAGGCAGCTAGCTCCTACAATGAGCAGTTCTTC
>TRBJ2-1|TRBV9|.|TRBD2
CASSIGTSRNEQFF
TGTGCCAGCAGCATCGGGACTAGTAGGAATGAGCAGTTCTTC
>TRBJ2-2|TRBV28|.|.
CASRRAANTGELFF
TGTGCCAGCAGGAGAGCGGCGAACACCGGGGAGCTGTTTTTT
>TRBJ1-2|TRBV19|few|.
CASSISRRWGQDYGYTF
TGTGCCAGTAGTATCTCCCGAAGATGGGGCCAGGACTATGGCTACACCTTC
>TRBJ2-5|TRBV7-9|few|TRBD2
CASSLGGAGGETQYF
TGTGCCAGCAGCTTAGGGGGAGCGGGAGGGGAGACCCAGTACTTC
>TRBJ2-7|TRBV7-9|.|.
CASSPTGQGQYF
TGTGCCAGCAGCCCTACCGGTCAGGGGCAGTACTTC
>TRBJ2-7|TRBV29-1|once|TRBD1
CSVEDMETGGAYEQYF
TGCAGCGTTGAAGATATGGAGACAGGGGGCGCGTACGAGCAGTACTTC
>TRBJ2-7|TRBV9|.|TRBD2
CASSVAGLASYEQYF
TGTGCCAGCAGCGTAGCGGGACTAGCTTCCTACGAGCAGTACTTC
>TRBJ1-2|TRBV7-9|.|TRBD1
CASSVWGQTNYGYTF
TGTGCCAGCAGCGTTTGGGGACAGACTAACTATGGCTACACCTTC
>TRBJ1-1|TRBV5-4|.|TRBD1
CASSPGQGTGTEAFF
TGTGCCAGCAGCCCCGGACAGGGTACGGGCACTGAAGCTTTCTTT
>TRBJ1-5|TRBV7-2|few|.
CASSPGSNQPQHF
TGTGCCAGCAGCCCAGGGAGCAATCAGCCCCAGCATTTT
>TRBJ2-7|TRBV7-9|.|TRBD1
CASSSGQGRYEQYF
TGTGCCAGCAGCTCTGGACAGGGGAGGTACGAGCAGTACTTC
>TRBJ2-2|TRBV6-5|once|TRBD2
CASSYFGTRVFGELFF
TGTGCCAGCAGTTACTTCGGGACTAGAGTTTTCGGGGAGCTGTTTTTT
>TRBJ1-3|TRBV3-1/TRBV3-2|.|.
CASSPRTTLSGNTIYF
TGTGCCAGCAGCCCCCGGACAACTCTCTCTGGAAACACCATATATTTT
>TRBJ1-5|TRBV7-8|.|TRBD1
CASSLQGASNQPQHF
TGTGCCAGCAGCTTACAGGGGGCGAGCAATCAGCCCCAGCATTTT
>TRBJ2-5|TRBV28|.|.
CASSKETQYF
TGTGCCAGCAGCAAAGAGACCCAGTACTTC
>TRBJ2-3|TRBV19|.|TRBD2
CASSPRLAGGYTDTQYF
TGTGCCAGTAGTCCCCGACTAGCGGGAGGGTACACAGATACGCAGTATTTT
>TRBJ2-7|TRBV10-3|.|.
CAISVDSSYSYEQYF
TGTGCCATCAGTGTAGACAGCTCCTACTCCTACGAGCAGTACTTC
>TRBJ2-3|TRBV7-3|.|TRBD2
CASSEIAGYGLAQYF
TGTGCCAGCAGCGAGATAGCGGGATACGGGTTGGCGCAGTATTTT
>TRBJ1-3|TRBV4-3|.|TRBD1
CASSQETGGWSSGNTIYF
TGCGCCAGCAGCCAAGAGACAGGGGGATGGAGCTCTGGAAACACCATATATTTT
>TRBJ2-1|TRBV5-6|few|TRBD2
CASSLIQRESIEQFF
TGTGCCAGCAGCTTGATCCAGCGGGAGTCTATTGAGCAGTTCTTC
>TRBJ2-1|TRBV9|.|TRBD2
CASSVGLAGGSRNEQFF
TGTGCCAGCAGCGTGGGACTAGCGGGAGGGTCGAGGAATGAGCAGTTCTTC
>TRBJ2-1|TRBV19|.|.
CASSRQSSYNEQFF
TGTGCCAGTAGCCGACAGAGCTCCTACAATGAGCAGTTCTTC
>TRBJ2-1|TRBV19|.|.
CASSIGGKANNEQFF
TGTGCCAGTAGTATAGGAGGGAAGGCTAACAATGAGCAGTTCTTC
>TRBJ2-2|TRBV6-1|.|.
CASSEDGATGELFF
TGTGCCAGCAGTGAAGATGGGGCCACCGGGGAGCTGTTTTTT
>TRBJ2-1|TRBV6-2/TRBV6-3|few|TRBD2
CASSYSPTAGGSYNEQFF
TGTGCCAGCAGTTACTCACCCACAGCGGGAGGGTCCTACAATGAGCAGTTCTTC
>TRBJ2-7|TRBV9|few|TRBD2
CASSVLPGLHYEQYF
TGTGCCAGCAGCGTGCTGCCGGGACTACACTACGAGCAGTACTTC
>TRBJ2-1|TRBV7-2|.|.
CASSLYRNEQFF
TGTGCCAGCAGCTTATACAGGAATGAGCAGTTCTTC
>TRBJ2-2|TRBV7-9|.|.
CASNTVGRANTGELFF
TGTGCCAGCAATACGGTGGGCAGGGCGAACACCGGGGAGCTGTTTTTT
>TRBJ1-5|TRBV29-1|.|.
CSVRGSDNQPQHF
TGCAGCGTTCGGGGAAGCGACAATCAGCCCCAGCATTTT
>TRBJ1-1|TRBV7-3|.|TRBD1
CASSSRDRSEAFF
TGTGCCAGCAGCTCCCGGGACAGAAGTGAAGCTTTCTTT
>TRBJ2-7|TRBV4-1|.|.
CASSQWHGFYEQYF
TGCGCCAGCAGCCAATGGCATGGTTTCTACGAGCAGTACTTC
>TRBJ2-3|TRBV6-5|.|TRBD1
CASSLQTRGPDTQYF
TGTGCCAGCAGCCTACAAACAAGGGGGCCAGATACGCAGTATTTT
>TRBJ1-1|TRBV3-1/TRBV3-2|once|.
CASSLAQGRTEAFF
TGTGCCAGCAGCCTAGCCCAGGGTCGCACTGAAGCTTTCTTT
>TRBJ2-1|TRBV28|.|TRBD1
CASSLGGPGQEQFF
TGTGCCAGCAGTTTAGGAGGTCCGGGACAGGAGCAGTTCTTC
>TRBJ1-6|TRBV9|.|.
CASSVGLRDNSPLHF
TGTGCCAGCAGCGTAGGACTACGGGATAATTCACCCCTCCACTTT
>TRBJ1-3|TRBV6-6|.|TRBD1
CASSYGTGTGNTIYF
TGTGCCAGCAGTTACGGGACAGGGACTGGAAACACCATATATTTT
>TRBJ1-5|TRBV28|.|.
CASSQNPNSGSPNQPQHF
TGTGCCAGCAGTCAAAACCCGAACTCAGGGTCCCCCAATCAGCCCCAGCATTTT
>TRBJ1-3|TRBV7-8|.|TRBD1
CASSRRQGDSGNTIYF
TGTGCCAGCAGCCGAAGACAGGGCGACTCTGGAAACACCATATATTTT
>TRBJ1-5|TRBV4-1|.|.
CASSQEFFAGRQPQHF
TGCGCCAGCAGCCAAGAGTTCTTCGCGGGAAGGCAGCCCCAGCATTTT
>TRBJ2-6|TRBV6-5|.|TRBD2
CASSLGGAGANVLTF
TGTGCCAGCAGCCTGGGGGGGGCTGGGGCCAACGTCCTGACTTTC
>TRBJ2-7|TRBV9|.|.
CASSVGWGRSYEQYF
TGTGCCAGCAGCGTAGGGTGGGGCCGCTCCTACGAGCAGTACTTC
>TRBJ2-2|TRBV10-3|.|.
CAISRLESGSTGELFF
TGTGCCATCAGTCGACTAGAATCCGGAAGCACCGGGGAGCTGTTTTTT
>TRBJ2-7|TRBV19|.|TRBD2
CASRFLAGGYEQYF
TGTGCCAGTAGATTTCTAGCGGGAGGTTACGAGCAGTACTTC
>TRBJ1-6|TRBV28|.|.
CASSLGGAFDSPLHF
TGTGCCAGCAGTTTAGGCGGGGCGTTCGATTCACCCCTCCACTTT
>TRBJ2-2|TRBV28|.|TRBD1
CASRSTGGANTGELFF
TGTGCCAGCAGATCCACAGGGGGCGCGAACACCGGGGAGCTGTTTTTT
>TRBJ2-1|TRBV7-7|.|.
CASSAHPGNEQFF
TGTGCTAGCAGCGCGCACCCAGGGAATGAGCAGTTCTTC
>TRBJ2-7|TRBV21-1|.|.
CASTGQSNSYEQYF
TGTGCCAGCACCGGACAGTCCAACTCCTACGAGCAGTACTTC
>TRBJ1-4|TRBV9|.|TRBD1
CASSLGTGGRGEKLFF
TGTGCCAGCAGCCTCGGGACAGGGGGCAGGGGTGAAAAACTGTTTTTT
>TRBJ1-5|TRBV2|few|.
CASTRGNQPQHF
TGTGCCAGCACGCGGGGAAATCAGCCCCAGCATTTT